This TCR beta chain was documented in a study of control samples from healthy donors and cancer patients. Measured with immunoSEQ multiplex PCR; TCRdb has only the in-frame clones, and not every one. The table lists about 230,000 clones, more than 65% of them singletons. V shed 3 bases, J shed 7 bases, and the junction held 9 bases outside the gene matches. This CDR3 region has 15 residues. The germline gives CDR1 SGHTA, CDR2 FQGTGA. This TCR was recovered from a woman aged 55-70 years with lung cancer. Sequenced material: PBMCs. This chain uses TRBV7-3 with TRBJ1-2; 9 bases are shared with TRBD1. In nucleotides, the CDR3 is TGTGCCAGCAGCTTGGGGACAGGGATAAGCTTTGGCTACACCTTC. The encoded protein is CASSLGTGISFGYTF.